Listed below are T cell receptor beta chains from one sample, sequenced in a study of T cells expressing NK-cell markers. Following a re-call of the 5' RACE reads, TCRdb has one entry per CDR3 protein and lacks DNA. The sample includes approximately 550,000 distinct CDR3 sequences. Source material: blood T cells: a sorted CD56 or NKG2C T cell subset, CD4+ or CD8+ T cells, or bulk PBMC T cells (not recorded which). Source of these receptors: a man aged 18 to 30 in good health. The CDR3 runs from the conserved cysteine through the conserved F or W.

cdr3_aa	j_call	v_call	cdr3_length
CASRRDRGGDEQFF	TRBJ2-1	TRBV12-3/TRBV12-4	14
CASHPRAGETQYF	TRBJ2-5	TRBV7-9	13
CASSYHGDYVTQYF	TRBJ2-5	TRBV6-5	14
CAAIGNSGYTF	TRBJ1-2	TRBV28	11
CASSYGPKYTGTGDSPLHF	TRBJ1-6	TRBV6-5	19
CAISPGDYQPQHF	TRBJ1-5	TRBV10-3	13
CASSLGTGGSTYSNQPQHF	TRBJ1-5	TRBV12-3/TRBV12-4	19
CASSQGAGGPSEQYF	TRBJ2-7	TRBV4-1	15
CSVDYGQGNNEQFF	TRBJ2-1	TRBV29-1	14
CASSRESAGQGTDTQYF	TRBJ2-3	TRBV7-9	17
CASSPAMGNTQYF	TRBJ2-3	TRBV12-3/TRBV12-4	13
CASRTSGVPNQPQHF	TRBJ1-5	TRBV19	15
CASSFELASYNEQFF	TRBJ2-1	TRBV5-1	15
CASSTALTGGHQPQHF	TRBJ1-5	TRBV19	16
CSINREYEQYF	TRBJ2-7	TRBV29-1	11
CASSPVRPGFNEKLFF	TRBJ1-4	TRBV27	16
CASSDLRENEKLFF	TRBJ1-4	TRBV2	14